Listed below are T cell receptor beta chains from one sample, sequenced in a study of shared clonotypes between healthy human individuals. Only in-frame clones appear in the TCRdb table, and some are missing; sequencing was by immunoSEQ multiplex PCR. The table includes approximately 2.3 million clones, 93% detected once. Specimen: naive CD4+ T cells from PBMCs. These receptors were taken from a man aged 18 to 35 in good health. Some clones in this sample may be carry-over from other donors' samples. Each CDR3 is given with its conserved first and last residue. D genes are given only for firm matches. Size is stated for part of the rows, as once, few or many counts, or as a class when the clone is expanded.

D gene	J gene	V gene	clone size	CDR3 protein	CDR3 DNA
TRBD1	TRBJ2-7	TRBV7-9	-	CASSSYRGSGYEQYF	TGTGCCAGCAGCTCTTACAGGGGTTCGGGCTACGAGCAGTACTTC
-	TRBJ1-1	TRBV5-1	-	CASSLENRNTEAFF	TGCGCCAGCAGCTTGGAGAACCGGAACACTGAAGCTTTCTTT
-	TRBJ2-1	TRBV5-4	-	CATAGHQSYNEQFF	TGTGCCACCGCGGGACACCAATCCTACAATGAGCAGTTCTTC
-	TRBJ2-5	TRBV15	-	CATSRNRAETQYF	TGTGCCACCAGCAGAAACAGGGCAGAGACCCAGTACTTC
-	TRBJ1-2	TRBV28	few	CASSLRDHGRGYTF	TGTGCCAGCAGCCTGAGGGACCACGGGCGCGGCTACACCTTC
-	TRBJ1-3	TRBV7-2	-	CASSQIGGYTIYF	TGTGCCAGCAGCCAGATCGGGGGGTACACCATATATTTT
-	TRBJ1-2	TRBV7-9	-	CASSPGRDGYTF	TGTGCCAGCAGCCCCGGAAGGGATGGCTACACCTTC
TRBD1	TRBJ2-7	TRBV5-8	-	CASNWDRSYEQYF	TGTGCCAGCAACTGGGACAGGTCCTACGAGCAGTACTTC
-	TRBJ2-3	TRBV6-1	-	CASSVKVTDTQYF	TGTGCCAGCAGTGTAAAGGTTACAGATACGCAGTATTTT
-	TRBJ2-3	TRBV18	-	CASSPPEGTQRNTDTQYF	TGTGCCAGCTCACCACCCGAAGGGACCCAAAGAAACACAGATACGCAGTATTTT
-	TRBJ2-5	TRBV10-3	-	CAIGLPQETQYF	TGTGCCATTGGACTACCACAAGAGACCCAGTACTTC
-	TRBJ1-4	TRBV7-9	once	CASSLGEGLDEKLFF	TGTGCCAGCAGCTTAGGGGAAGGGTTGGATGAAAAACTGTTTTTT
TRBD2	TRBJ2-1	TRBV19	-	CASRPRGGEQFF	TGTGCCAGTAGGCCCCGCGGGGGTGAGCAGTTCTTC
-	TRBJ1-1	TRBV18	once	CASSPDSTVVNTEAFF	TGTGCCAGCTCTCCCGACTCGACAGTGGTAAACACTGAAGCTTTCTTT
-	TRBJ2-7	TRBV15	-	CATSRVFRKDEQYF	TGTGCCACCAGCAGAGTTTTCAGAAAAGACGAGCAGTACTTC
TRBD1	TRBJ1-2	TRBV5-4	few	CASSLGQGGDGYTF	TGTGCCAGCAGCTTGGGACAGGGCGGCGATGGCTACACCTTC
TRBD1	TRBJ1-3	TRBV29-1	few	CSVGDSLGNTIYF	TGCAGCGTTGGGGACAGCCTTGGAAACACCATATATTTT
-	TRBJ1-2	TRBV5-1	-	CASSSGGGYGYTF	TGCGCCAGCAGCTCCGGAGGGGGCTATGGCTACACCTTC
-	TRBJ2-3	TRBV6-1	-	CASKGGPISDTQYF	TGTGCCAGCAAGGGGGGACCGATATCAGATACGCAGTATTTT
TRBD1	TRBJ2-7	TRBV6-1	-	CASSWDREDEQYF	TGTGCCAGCAGTTGGGACAGGGAGGACGAGCAGTACTTC
-	TRBJ2-1	TRBV9	-	CASSVKSGFSYNEQFF	TGTGCCAGCAGCGTGAAGAGCGGCTTCTCCTACAATGAGCAGTTCTTC
-	TRBJ1-5	TRBV30	-	CAWSVLGGNQPQHF	TGTGCCTGGAGTGTACTAGGGGGCAATCAGCCCCAGCATTTT
-	TRBJ2-7	TRBV11-1	-	CASSLAGLAYEQYF	TGTGCCAGCAGCTTAGCGGGATTAGCCTACGAGCAGTACTTC
-	TRBJ2-5	TRBV27	-	CASAELGGVDRTQYF	TGTGCCAGCGCGGAACTGGGCGGCGTCGATCGGACCCAGTACTTC
-	TRBJ1-2	TRBV19	-	CASSPGRGNHNYGYTF	TGTGCCAGTAGTCCAGGCCGGGGGAATCATAACTATGGCTACACCTTC
TRBD2	TRBJ2-1	TRBV5-1	-	CASSLAASGSYEQFF	TGCGCCAGCAGCCTCGCGGCTAGCGGGAGTTATGAGCAGTTCTTC
TRBD2	TRBJ2-1	TRBV6-5	-	CASSRLAYSYNEQFF	TGTGCCAGCAGCCGACTAGCGTACTCCTACAATGAGCAGTTCTTC
-	TRBJ2-5	TRBV2	-	CASRSQLEETQYF	TGTGCCAGCCGGTCCCAGCTGGAGGAGACCCAGTACTTC
-	TRBJ1-2	TRBV2	-	CASSEIRGEGYTF	TGTGCCAGCAGTGAAATCCGGGGAGAAGGCTACACCTTC